The source of this T cell receptor (beta chain) is a study of beta chain features in type 1 diabetes. There are 15 residues in the CDR3. The V gene's germline CDR1 is LGHNA and CDR2 YSLEER. V was trimmed by 1 base and J by 0 bases, leaving 9 bases between them. This clone was counted a few times. The investigators reverse transcribed all of the isolated RNA, so they sequenced expressed TCRB transcripts. Sequenced by immunoSEQ multiplex PCR; TCRdb stores in-frame clones only, minus some. In the table there are about 180,000 clones, around an eighth of which are singletons. What was sequenced was central memory CD4+ T cells from blood. V usage is TRBV4-3 and J usage is TRBJ1-1; the D gene is possibly TRBD1 (5 bases). The sequence came from a young woman in good health. CDR3 nucleotides: TGCGCCAGCAGCCAAGCTCAGGGTATGAACACTGAAGCTTTCTTT. This encodes CASSQAQGMNTEAFF.